A single T cell receptor beta chain is shown here with its context. This clone's antigen is unknown. No much larger clone exists at a distance of one base, and base qualities are not known. This record belongs to a study of shared clonotypes between healthy human individuals (dated by TCRdb to between 2020 and 2021). Background for the entire study: The cohort comprised a couple of women and a few men aged 18 to 49 years. Each donor's leukapheresis produced roughly between about 0.8 and 10 billion PBMCs. To increase sequencing depth and limit assay-specific biases, TCR repertoire library preparation and sequencing were carried out by different laboratories using diverse techniques. Blood TCR repertoires of about 5 healthy adults were deeply sequenced to estimate repertoire size and the extent of clonotype sharing between individuals. For each donor, CD4 naive and CD4 memory were each given three plates, CD8 naive was given two plates, and CD8 memory was given one plate.

According to the germline V gene, CDR1 reads MNHEY and CDR2 reads SVGAGI. The CDR3 spans 13 residues, from the cysteine through the phenylalanine. The entry retains the CDR3 DNA only, 39 bases that are in frame from base 1. The junction shows trimming of 4 bases on V and 4 bases on J, and the gene matches do not reach 3 bases of it. TCR CDR3 regions were amplified from genomic DNA by multiplex PCR using the deep immunoSEQ assay. Extracted genomic DNA from each cell subset was distributed evenly across all wells of several immunoSEQ 96-well plates, and each plate was treated as a replicate. For sorted subsets, each replicate PCR was loaded with roughly 0.2 ug genomic DNA, equivalent to 30,000 to 35,000 T cell genomes. Purified libraries were quantified with a Qubit 3.0 fluorometer, sized on a Bioanalyzer 2100, and re-quantified with the KAPA Library Quantification kit. Every immunoSEQ 96-well plate was sequenced on a separate single-read 150-cycle Illumina NextSeq 550 flow cell. The authors processed their data as follows. Because the immunoSEQ output included only junctional sequences and no quality scores, the filtering could not be the same as the filtering used for full-length reads. To assign V/J genes and CDR3, sequences were annotated against IMGT germline references using PyIR, a Python wrapper for IgBLAST v1.9. Reads with weak V/J assignments (E-value above 1e-6), missing CDR3, stop codons, out-of-frame junctions, or ambiguous translated residues were removed. V3J clonotypes were defined as sequences sharing an identical inferred V gene, J gene, and CDR3 amino acid sequence. To compute the percentage overlap between repertoires, the number of shared unique clonotypes was divided by the size of the smaller repertoire. RTK rarefaction, the Chao1 estimator, and Recon v2.1 estimates of unobserved clonotypes were used to assess repertoire richness. For all TCRbeta clonotypes obtained by the gDNA method from a few donors, generation probabilities were computed with OLGA. TCRdb took this table from immuneACCESS and kept in-frame rearrangements with V and J called. Such tables lack part of the clones; where checked against another copy, unresolved V genes explain under half of the gap, and the rest is unexplained. The V and J calls and the clone size are those of that table, but D and trimming were determined from the DNA. The sample records approximately 2,300,000 clones, 92% of which are singletons. Roughly 0.34% of the sample belongs to the ten largest clones.

Donors were healthy HIV-negative adults with no recently reported acute infections or vaccinations. Only Caucasian adults living in Nashville, Tennessee, USA were represented among the donors. Magnetic negative selection was used to enrich CD4+ T cells, after which naive cells were positively selected on CD45RA and the negative fraction became the memory subset. Blood was collected by leukapheresis, and PBMCs were isolated by Ficoll-Histopaque density gradient centrifugation and then cryopreserved in liquid nitrogen vapor phase. Analytical flow cytometry was used to check the purity and quantity of every magnetically sorted T cell population. From each sorted fraction, genomic DNA was isolated and quantified by UV absorbance on a Nanodrop 2000c. Study-wide conclusions, independent of this receptor: Naive subsets generally had larger estimated clonotype richness than memory subsets. Across several donors, around 5% of naive CD4, approximately 3.5% of naive CD8, about 2.3% of memory CD4, and under 0.45% of memory CD8 clonotypes were shared. Pairwise subsampling led to the expectation that sequencing depth would affect the degree of clonotype sharing among donors. Clonotypes shared by all four sorted-subset donors showed higher generation probabilities than non-shared clonotypes. Incomplete sequencing was indicated by rarefaction of sorted-subset datasets, despite the large sequencing depth. Because the study included a small number of donors, the genetic and exposure-history diversity represented was limited. Only blood was sampled, and tissue TCR repertoires likely differ from those in blood.

Material: naive CD4+ T cells from PBMCs. The sample's cell subset or site label, decoded: CD45RA+ positively selected. The receptor was isolated from a man in his late teens or twenties in good health. Some clones in this sample may be carry-over from other donors' samples. The receptor chain draws on TRBV6-5 and TRBJ1-2; TRBD1 matches 7 bases in the middle. The CDR3 region has the sequence CASSWDRRYGYTF. The nucleotides are TGTGCCAGCAGTTGGGACAGACGCTATGGCTACACCTTC.